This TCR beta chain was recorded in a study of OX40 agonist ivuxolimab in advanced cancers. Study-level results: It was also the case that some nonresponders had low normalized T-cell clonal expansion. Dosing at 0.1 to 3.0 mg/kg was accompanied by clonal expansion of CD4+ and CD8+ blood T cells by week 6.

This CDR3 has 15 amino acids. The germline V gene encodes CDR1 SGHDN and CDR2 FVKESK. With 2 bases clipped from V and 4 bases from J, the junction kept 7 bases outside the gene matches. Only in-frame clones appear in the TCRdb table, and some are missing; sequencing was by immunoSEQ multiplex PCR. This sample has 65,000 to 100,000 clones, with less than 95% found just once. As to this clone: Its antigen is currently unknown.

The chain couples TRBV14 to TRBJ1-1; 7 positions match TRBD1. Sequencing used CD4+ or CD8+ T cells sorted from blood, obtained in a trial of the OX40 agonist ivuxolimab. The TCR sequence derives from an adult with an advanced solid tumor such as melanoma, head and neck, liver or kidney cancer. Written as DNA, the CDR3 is TGTGCCAGCAGCCAACTACAGGGGTTGAGCACTGAAGCTTTCTTT. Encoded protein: CASSQLQGLSTEAFF.